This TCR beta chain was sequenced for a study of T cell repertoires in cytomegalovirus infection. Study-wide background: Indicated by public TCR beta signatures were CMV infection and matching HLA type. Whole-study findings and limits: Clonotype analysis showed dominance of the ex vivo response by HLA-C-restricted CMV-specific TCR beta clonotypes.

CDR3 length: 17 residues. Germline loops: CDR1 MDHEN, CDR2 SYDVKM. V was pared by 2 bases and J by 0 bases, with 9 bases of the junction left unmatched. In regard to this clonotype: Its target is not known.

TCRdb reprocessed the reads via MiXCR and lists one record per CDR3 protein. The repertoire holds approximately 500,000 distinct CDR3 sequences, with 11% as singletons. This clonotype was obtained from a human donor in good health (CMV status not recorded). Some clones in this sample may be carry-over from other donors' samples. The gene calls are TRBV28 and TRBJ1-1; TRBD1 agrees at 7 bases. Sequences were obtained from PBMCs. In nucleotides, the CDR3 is TGTGCCAGCAGTTTAGGGATCGCCGGGACAGTGAACACTGAAGCTTTCTTT. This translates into CASSLGIAGTVNTEAFF.